The present T cell receptor beta chain was sequenced within a study of PD-1 blockade in classical Hodgkin lymphoma. A remark on this clone: The antigen is undetermined.

Specified time point: cycle 4 day 1 (C4D1), after 5 to 7 weeks of nivolumab. Following autologous stem cell transplantation, relapse occurred in every patient, and exposure to brentuximab vedotin varied. Investigators isolated CD4+ T cells from thawed PBMCs through magnetic negative selection. Study-level findings and limits: In CD4+ cells, TCR diversity went up significantly by C4D1, but in CD8+ cells it did not. Patients who responded completely had about the same baseline diversity as newly diagnosed patients. The repertoire differences lack a defined cause, possibly disease activity or prior therapy.

Germline CDR1 and CDR2: SGHAT and FQNNGV. With 4 bases removed from V and 6 bases from J, the gap between germline ends came to 13 bases. This CDR3 contains 15 residues. Generated by immunoSEQ multiplex PCR, the TCRdb table keeps only in-frame clones and is missing some. The sample consists of 30,000 or so clones, about 82% of them appearing once. The receptor was isolated from a human donor with classical Hodgkin lymphoma. This specimen consisted of CD4+ T cells from blood, obtained before the fourth cycle of nivolumab. The rearrangement uses TRBV11-2 and TRBJ1-6, with TRBD1 as a possible D gene (6 bases). CDR3 amino acids: CASSSLQGLNSPLHF. The CDR3 DNA reads TGTGCCAGCAGCTCCCTACAGGGCCTTAATTCACCCCTCCACTTT.